Shown below are 2 T cell receptor beta chains from a single sample sequenced in a study of cytomegalovirus exposure and HLA in healthy donors. Primers: 60 Vbeta forward and 13 Jbeta reverse. Only in-frame clones appear in the TCRdb table, and some are missing; sequencing was by immunoSEQ multiplex PCR. The sample lists 150,000 to 200,000 clones; around 74% were seen once. Sequencing used PBMCs. The receptors were sampled from a female donor in good health and CMV-seronegative.

This chain connects TRBV28 to TRBJ2-7, with TRBD2 matching over 7 bases. Germline V gives CDR1 MDHEN, CDR2 SYDVKM. V dropped 4 bases and J dropped 1; count of bases not matched to a gene: 1. The CDR3 consists of 13 residues. The CDR3 bases are TGTGCCAGCAGTTGGGGGGGGTCCTACGAGCAGTACTTC. Translated, it gives CASSWGGSYEQYF.

The CDR3 coding sequence is TGTGCCAGCAGGTTACTCTCTGAGGGTGGGCAGTTCTTC. Protein: CASRLLSEGGQFF. The J gene is TRBJ2-1, the V gene TRBV6-6, with D perhaps TRBD2 (5 bases). Germline values: CDR1 MNHNY, CDR2 SVGAGI (reference sequence). The CDR3 is 13 amino acids. Trimming left V 6 bases short and J 12 bases short, with 18 bases between.